A selection of T cell receptor beta chains follows, all from one sample in a study of persistence of HIV-infected CD4 T cells. The protocol was immunoSEQ multiplex PCR, while the TCRdb copy is restricted to in-frame clones and leaves out a portion. This table has about 33,000 clones, roughly 82% appearing once. The antigens for these receptors are not known. Sequencing used CD4+ T cells sorted from PBMCs after approximately 18-hour stimulation, obtained from a patient who received antiretroviral therapy. The receptors come from an adult woman with HIV who was CMV-seropositive. Each CDR3 is given with its conserved first and last residue. Each record gives: CDR3 protein, V gene, J gene.

CDR3: CATSDLAGDRNEQFF
V: TRBV24-1
J: TRBJ2-1

CDR3: CASKADGRGTDTQYF
V: TRBV6-5
J: TRBJ2-3

CDR3: CASSLDSWAWMNTEAFF
V: TRBV7-9
J: TRBJ1-1

CDR3: CASSPGRSAPSGNTIYF
V: TRBV5-1
J: TRBJ1-3

CDR3: CASSWKGANTEAFF
V: TRBV5-1
J: TRBJ1-1

CDR3: CASSLDRTGALNTEAFF
V: TRBV5-4
J: TRBJ1-1

CDR3: CASTGQGAITEAFF
V: TRBV6-5
J: TRBJ1-1

CDR3: CASSPPGQEANYGYTF
V: TRBV18
J: TRBJ1-2

CDR3: CAISERGDYGYTF
V: TRBV10-3
J: TRBJ1-2

CDR3: CAWSVGVSTEAFF
V: TRBV30
J: TRBJ1-1

CDR3: CASSLRQGNTGELFF
V: TRBV7-2
J: TRBJ2-2

CDR3: CASSIGEMGTEAFF
V: TRBV19
J: TRBJ1-1

CDR3: CASSPGTSGGIQETQYF
V: TRBV9
J: TRBJ2-5

CDR3: CASRDGRGRKETQYF
V: TRBV7-2
J: TRBJ2-5

CDR3: CASSQGPIYEQYF
V: TRBV4-3
J: TRBJ2-7

CDR3: CAISGTGASKRNTEAFF
V: TRBV10-3
J: TRBJ1-1

CDR3: CASSVGVSGLGYEQYF
V: TRBV9
J: TRBJ2-7

CDR3: CASSQDLYSRDNEQFF
V: TRBV3-1/TRBV3-2
J: TRBJ2-1

CDR3: CASSLAPVTNTGELFF
V: TRBV7-2
J: TRBJ2-2

CDR3: CASSLVGTSAWSTGELFF
V: TRBV7-2
J: TRBJ2-2

CDR3: CASSEASYGTARSPLHF
V: TRBV6-1
J: TRBJ1-6

CDR3: CASSRTTGPNEKLFF
V: TRBV6-5
J: TRBJ1-4

CDR3: CASSVDSRMNTEAFF
V: TRBV9
J: TRBJ1-1

CDR3: CASSEQGTVKLFF
V: TRBV2
J: TRBJ1-4

CDR3: CASSLGQGLYGYTF
V: TRBV5-8
J: TRBJ1-2

CDR3: CASSYSRGRNTEAFF
V: TRBV6-6
J: TRBJ1-1

CDR3: CASSYENRGDTEAFF
V: TRBV5-1
J: TRBJ1-1

CDR3: CASSQAGSGVSNQPQHF
V: TRBV23-1
J: TRBJ1-5

CDR3: CASSLNPGTSYEQYF
V: TRBV7-3
J: TRBJ2-7

CDR3: CASSFDQISYEQYF
V: TRBV28
J: TRBJ2-7

CDR3: CASSPTRGGIHEAFF
V: TRBV28
J: TRBJ1-1

CDR3: CASRLGALWYTVNTEAFF
V: TRBV2
J: TRBJ1-1

CDR3: CASSLRTGAGTDTQYF
V: TRBV6-5
J: TRBJ2-3

CDR3: CSASQLSEAFF
V: TRBV20-1
J: TRBJ1-1

CDR3: CASSRDLKQPQHF
V: TRBV3-1/TRBV3-2
J: TRBJ1-5

CDR3: CASSPSQQSGNTIYF
V: TRBV5-1
J: TRBJ1-3

CDR3: CASSRDRGTDTQYF
V: TRBV18
J: TRBJ2-3

CDR3: CSGSSTGSEQYF
V: TRBV29-1
J: TRBJ2-7

CDR3: CASSETSGSRTGELFF
V: TRBV6-1
J: TRBJ2-2

CDR3: CASSLGQGMNEKLFF
V: TRBV11-3
J: TRBJ1-4

CDR3: CSHDSGTDTQYF
V: TRBV29-1
J: TRBJ2-3

CDR3: CASSSDRADTEAFF
V: TRBV5-6
J: TRBJ1-1

CDR3: CASTKSWGAGQPQHF
V: TRBV19
J: TRBJ1-5

CDR3: CASSERGIGTDTQYF
V: TRBV2
J: TRBJ2-3

CDR3: CASGPQGGNNQPQHF
V: TRBV7-9
J: TRBJ1-5

CDR3: CASSRGNTEAFF
V: TRBV11-3
J: TRBJ1-1

CDR3: CASSQGQGPGGYTF
V: TRBV3-1/TRBV3-2
J: TRBJ1-2

CDR3: CASSPTSGGPTDTQYF
V: TRBV3-1/TRBV3-2
J: TRBJ2-3

CDR3: CASGVGMFLEKLFF
V: TRBV19
J: TRBJ1-4

CDR3: CASSEAQRYGYTF
V: TRBV10-1
J: TRBJ1-2

CDR3: CASSLWGNTEAFF
V: TRBV7-3
J: TRBJ1-1

CDR3: CASSLEETQYF
V: TRBV5-4
J: TRBJ2-5

CDR3: CASMAGGADTQYF
V: TRBV28
J: TRBJ2-3